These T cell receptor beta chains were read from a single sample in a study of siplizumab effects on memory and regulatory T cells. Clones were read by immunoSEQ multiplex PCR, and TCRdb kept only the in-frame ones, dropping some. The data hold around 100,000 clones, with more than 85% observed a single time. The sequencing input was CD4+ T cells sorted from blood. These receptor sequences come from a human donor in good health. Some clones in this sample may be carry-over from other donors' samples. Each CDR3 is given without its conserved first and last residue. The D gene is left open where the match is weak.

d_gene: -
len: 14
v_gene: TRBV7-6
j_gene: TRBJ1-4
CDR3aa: ASSLAGVWTPGELF

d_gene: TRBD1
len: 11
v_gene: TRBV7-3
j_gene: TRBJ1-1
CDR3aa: ASSRDRVSEAF

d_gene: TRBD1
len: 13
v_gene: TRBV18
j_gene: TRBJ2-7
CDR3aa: ASSPDRGTPYEQY

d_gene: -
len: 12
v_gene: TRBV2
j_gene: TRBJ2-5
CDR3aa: ASSEGQTGVTQY

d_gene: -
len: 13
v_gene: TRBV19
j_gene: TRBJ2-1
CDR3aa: ASRKAVSSYNEQF

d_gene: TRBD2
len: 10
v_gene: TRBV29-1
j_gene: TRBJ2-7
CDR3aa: SVETGGRVQY

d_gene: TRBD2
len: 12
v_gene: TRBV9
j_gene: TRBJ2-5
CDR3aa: ASSVAPSGETQY

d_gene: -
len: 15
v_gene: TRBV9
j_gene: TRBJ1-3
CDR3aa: ASSLEHKGTVGNTIY

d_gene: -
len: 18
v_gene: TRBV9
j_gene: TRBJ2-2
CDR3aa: ASSPGQGARGRAGTGELF

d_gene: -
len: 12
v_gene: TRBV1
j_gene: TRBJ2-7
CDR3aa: TSSQESSRFLRD

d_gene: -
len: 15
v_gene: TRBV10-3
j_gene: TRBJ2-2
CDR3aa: AISGTTSGRGTGELF

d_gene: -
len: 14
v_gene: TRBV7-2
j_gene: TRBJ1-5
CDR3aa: ASSHFRTAYNQPQH

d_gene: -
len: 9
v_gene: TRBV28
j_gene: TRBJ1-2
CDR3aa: AITQGYGYT

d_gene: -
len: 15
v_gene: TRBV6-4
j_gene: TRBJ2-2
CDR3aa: ASSPVGLRPNTGELF

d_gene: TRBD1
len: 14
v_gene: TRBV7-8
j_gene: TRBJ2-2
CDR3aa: ASSPHSGTGAGELF

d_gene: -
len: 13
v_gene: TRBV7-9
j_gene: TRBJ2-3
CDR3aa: ASSSGSQGLDTQY

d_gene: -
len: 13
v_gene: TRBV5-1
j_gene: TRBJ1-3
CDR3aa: ASSFGQSSGNTIY

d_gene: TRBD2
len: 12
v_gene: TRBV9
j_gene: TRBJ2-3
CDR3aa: ASSGLTSGDPQY

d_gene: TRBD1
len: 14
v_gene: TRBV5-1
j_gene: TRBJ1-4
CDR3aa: ASSTGQGKLTEKLF

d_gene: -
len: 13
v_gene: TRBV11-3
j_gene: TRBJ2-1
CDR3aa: ASSLEGSPPDEQF

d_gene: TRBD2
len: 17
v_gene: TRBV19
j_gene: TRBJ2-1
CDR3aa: ASSIQRAASGSVHNEQF

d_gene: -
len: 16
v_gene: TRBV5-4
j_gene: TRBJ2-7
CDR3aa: ASSFPPRGAGVTHEQY

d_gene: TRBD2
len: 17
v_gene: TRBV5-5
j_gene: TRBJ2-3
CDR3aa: ASSLTSGRADLLADTQY

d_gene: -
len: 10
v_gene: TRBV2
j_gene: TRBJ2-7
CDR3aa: ASSSFGAQEY

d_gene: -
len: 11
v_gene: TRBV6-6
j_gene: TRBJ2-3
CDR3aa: ASLGGSTDTQY

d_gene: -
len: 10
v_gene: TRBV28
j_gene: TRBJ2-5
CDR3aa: ASSPSVRAQY

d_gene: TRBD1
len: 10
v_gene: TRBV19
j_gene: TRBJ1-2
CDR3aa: ASLTGNYGYT

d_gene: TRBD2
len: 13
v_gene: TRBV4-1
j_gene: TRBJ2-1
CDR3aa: ASRNSGGAYNEQF

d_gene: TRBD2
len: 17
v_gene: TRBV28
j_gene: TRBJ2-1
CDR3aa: ASSLAPGASGSSYNEQF

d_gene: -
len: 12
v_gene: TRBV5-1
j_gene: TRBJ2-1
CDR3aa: ASSKTSLGNEQF

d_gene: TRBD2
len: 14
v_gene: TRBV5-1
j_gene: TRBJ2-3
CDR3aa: ASRKTGGISTDTQY

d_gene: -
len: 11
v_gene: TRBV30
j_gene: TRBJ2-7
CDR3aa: AWSVGQLYEQY

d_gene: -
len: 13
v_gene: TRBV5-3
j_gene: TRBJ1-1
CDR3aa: ARSFNGQTNTEAF

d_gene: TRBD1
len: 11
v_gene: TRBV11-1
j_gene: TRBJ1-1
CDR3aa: ASSLGQGIEAF

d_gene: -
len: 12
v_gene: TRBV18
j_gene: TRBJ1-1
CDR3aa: ASSRGAGRTEAF

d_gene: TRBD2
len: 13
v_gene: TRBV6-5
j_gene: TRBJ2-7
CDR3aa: ASRPGTSGNNEQY

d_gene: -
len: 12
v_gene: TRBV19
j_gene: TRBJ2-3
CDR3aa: ASRRAWGTDTQY

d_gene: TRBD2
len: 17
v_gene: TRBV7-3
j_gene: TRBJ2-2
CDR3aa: ASSSHKGLAGDRTGELF

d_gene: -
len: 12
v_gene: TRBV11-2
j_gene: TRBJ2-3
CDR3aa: ASVAQPSTDTQY

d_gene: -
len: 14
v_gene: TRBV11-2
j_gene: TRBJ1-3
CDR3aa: ASSLWGVRSGNTIY

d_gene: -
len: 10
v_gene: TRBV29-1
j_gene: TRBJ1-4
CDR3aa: SVGGAGEKLF

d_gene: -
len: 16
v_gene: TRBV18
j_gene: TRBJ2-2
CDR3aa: ASSPMGLDVVGPGELF

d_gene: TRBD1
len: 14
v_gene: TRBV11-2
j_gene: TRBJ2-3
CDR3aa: ASSFTRTGPTDTQY

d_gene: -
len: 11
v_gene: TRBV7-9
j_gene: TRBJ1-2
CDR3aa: ASSFGRVYGYT

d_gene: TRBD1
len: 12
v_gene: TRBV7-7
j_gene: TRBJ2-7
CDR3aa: ASSLATGPYEQY

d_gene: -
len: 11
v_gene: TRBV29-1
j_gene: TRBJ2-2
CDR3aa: SVGAGNTGELF

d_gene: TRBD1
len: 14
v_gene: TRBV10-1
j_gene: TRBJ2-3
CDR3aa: ASSEPPVRGWDTQY

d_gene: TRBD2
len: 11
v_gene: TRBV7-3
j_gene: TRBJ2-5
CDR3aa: ASSLGLAETQY